This T cell receptor (beta chain) was obtained from a study of T-cell memory formation after mild COVID-19. Study-wide results and caveats: Nothing confirmed that second-wave clones peaking on day 37 were specific for SARS-CoV-2. Of the contracting clones, CD4+ ones lay mainly in CM and EM, and CD8+ ones in EMRA.

There are 17 residues in the CDR3. Trimming removed 1 base at V and 6 bases at J, with 19 bases between. Germline assignment: CDR1 SGHRS and CDR2 YFSETQ. Regarding this clonotype: Its antigen is not identified.

TCR alpha and TCR beta cDNA libraries with sample barcodes and UMIs came from 5'RACE using constant-segment primers. MiXCR was run by TCRdb on the 5' RACE reads, yielding one entry per CDR3 protein. This table holds approximately 480,000 distinct CDR3 sequences, 15% to 20% found once. This chain joins TRBV5-1 and TRBJ2-2; tentative D call: TRBD2 (6 bases). This TCR came from an adult woman who had mild COVID-19 (a few samples of this study predate the infection). Cell type and time point are not known. Material for sequencing was PBMCs or a T cell subset sorted from them (not recorded which). The chain's CDR3 is CASSLFGGLRSPGELFF. The CDR3 DNA is TGCGCCAGCAGCTTGTTTGGGGGACTCCGTTCACCCGGGGAGCTGTTTTTT.